These T cell receptor beta chains were read from a single sample in a study of T cell changes during pregnancy in multiple sclerosis. Here immunoSEQ multiplex PCR was the method, and the copy in TCRdb shows in-frame clones only, minus some. The sample has approximately 69,000 clones, roughly nine tenths seen once. The starting material was CD4+ T cells from peripheral blood mononuclear cells, obtained in the third trimester of pregnancy. Receptors originate from a female donor in good health, enrolled as a control in a pregnancy study. The CDR3 runs from the conserved cysteine through the conserved F or W. The D gene is left open where the match is weak. Only part of the rows carry a size: once, few, many, or a class if the clone is expanded.

J gene,D gene,clone size,V gene,CDR3 protein,CDR3 DNA
TRBJ1-1,.,.,TRBV5-1,CASSLRGDSTCFF,TGCGCCAGCAGCTTACGCGGGGATTCGACCTGTTTCTTT
TRBJ2-7,.,.,TRBV6-5,CASSLAAPYEQYF,TGTGCCAGCAGTTTGGCGGCCCCCTACGAGCAGTACTTC
TRBJ2-3,.,once,TRBV7-2,CASSLGLADTQYF,TGTGCCAGCAGCTTAGGACTAGCAGATACGCAGTATTTT
TRBJ2-3,TRBD2,few,TRBV4-3,CASSQAWGGYTDTQYF,TGCGCCAGCAGCCAAGCGTGGGGGGGATACACAGATACGCAGTATTTT
TRBJ2-1,.,.,TRBV30,CAWSKVGGPNEQFF,TGTGCCTGGAGTAAAGTGGGGGGGCCCAATGAGCAGTTCTTC
TRBJ2-7,TRBD2,.,TRBV5-4,CASSSGLAGGYEQYF,TGTGCCAGCAGCTCCGGACTAGCGGGGGGCTACGAGCAGTACTTC
TRBJ2-7,.,.,TRBV11-2,CASSTQDEQYF,TGTGCCAGCAGCACACAAGACGAGCAGTACTTC
TRBJ2-5,TRBD2,.,TRBV6-1,CASITSGGRETQYF,TGTGCCAGCATCACTAGCGGGGGTAGGGAGACCCAGTACTTC
TRBJ2-1,TRBD2,.,TRBV9,CASSVRAGGLNEQFF,TGTGCCAGCAGCGTAAGGGCGGGGGGGCTCAATGAGCAGTTCTTC
TRBJ1-3,.,.,TRBV30,CAWSTLQGTKTGNTIYF,TGTGCCTGGAGTACTTTACAGGGAACTAAGACGGGAAACACCATATATTTT
TRBJ1-3,TRBD1,.,TRBV30,CAWSLGQGRNAIYF,TGTGCCTGGAGTTTAGGACAGGGAAGAAACGCCATATATTTT
TRBJ1-3,TRBD1,.,TRBV19,CASSGQGAAGNTIYF,TGTGCCTCCAGTGGACAGGGGGCGGCCGGAAACACCATATATTTT
TRBJ2-1,TRBD1,.,TRBV6-5,CASSLDRGVINEQFF,TGTGCCAGCAGCCTCGACAGGGGGGTTATCAATGAGCAGTTCTTC
TRBJ2-7,TRBD1,.,TRBV14,CASSQVPGGILSEQYF,TGTGCCAGCAGCCAAGTGCCAGGGGGCATCTTAAGCGAGCAGTACTTC
TRBJ2-5,TRBD2,.,TRBV4-1,CASSQEGGGGTQYF,TGCGCCAGCAGCCAAGAGGGCGGGGGTGGGACCCAGTACTTC
TRBJ1-2,TRBD1,once,TRBV27,CASSIGQGNYGYTF,TGTGCCAGCAGTATTGGACAGGGTAACTATGGCTACACCTTC
TRBJ2-2,TRBD2,.,TRBV5-1,CASSLAGRGRNTGELFF,TGCGCCAGCAGCTTAGCAGGGCGGGGGAGAAACACCGGGGAGCTGTTTTTT
TRBJ2-3,TRBD1,.,TRBV5-8,CASSLEQGVTDTQYF,TGTGCCAGCAGCTTGGAACAGGGGGTTACAGATACGCAGTATTTT
TRBJ2-3,.,.,TRBV7-2,CASSPTRDTDTQYF,TGTGCCAGCAGCCCGACTAGGGACACAGATACGCAGTATTTT
TRBJ2-3,TRBD2,.,TRBV27,CASSRGGETDTQYF,TGTGCCAGCAGTCGGGGGGGAGAGACAGATACGCAGTATTTT
TRBJ2-7,.,.,TRBV11-3,CASSLDPDEQYF,TGTGCCAGCAGCTTAGATCCGGACGAGCAGTACTTC
TRBJ2-1,.,.,TRBV25-1,CASNKLRGNEQFF,TGTGCCAGCAATAAATTAAGGGGTAATGAGCAGTTCTTC